Shown below are 31 T cell receptor beta chains from a single sample sequenced in a study of T cells after yellow fever vaccination. In TCRdb, the 5' RACE reads were re-called with MiXCR into one record per CDR3 protein. The sample has some 320,000 distinct CDR3 sequences, around 4.3% seen once; the top ten hold approximately 20%. This specimen was PBMCs, taken 15 days after the yellow fever booster vaccination. The source of these receptors is a man between 18 and 35 years old who received the YFV17D yellow fever vaccine.

This clonotype came up many times. The rearrangement uses TRBV7-9 and TRBJ1-6, with TRBD1 matching over 7 bases. CDR3 length: 15 residues. Germline CDR1 reads SEHNR; CDR2 reads FQNEAQ (reference sequence). The V and J ends lost 5 bases and 10 bases, in that order; junction bases with no gene match: 11. Here the CDR3 DNA reads TGTGCCAGCAGCGCGAGACAGGGAGTATACTCACCCCTCCACTTT. This sequence encodes CASSARQGVYSPLHF.

This clonotype was observed many times. This chain uses TRBV7-9 with TRBJ2-5; 8 bases map to TRBD2. Trimming at V came to 5 bases and at J to 5 bases, leaving 13 bases not matched to a gene. The CDR3 extends over 16 amino acids. CDR1 is SEHNR and CDR2 is FQNEAQ in the germline V gene (reference sequence). The CDR3, as DNA: TGTGCCAGCAGCCGAGGCTCAGCGGGGGTAACGGAGACCCAGTACTTC. It specifies CASSRGSAGVTETQYF.

This clonotype was counted at least ten times. The rearrangement joins TRBV5-5 to TRBJ2-1; D gene unclear. The V gene lost 6 bases and the J gene lost 5 bases, with 12 bases spanning the gap. The CDR3 sequence is 13 residues long. Germline CDR1 is SGHKS and CDR2 is YYEKEE (reference sequence). Here the CDR3 DNA reads TGTGCCAGCACCCCCGCGGTGAACAATGAGCAGTTCTTC. It yields the protein CASTPAVNNEQFF.

There are many counts of this clonotype. The CDR3: CASSYSGVAGELFF. The CDR3 DNA sequence: TGTGCCAGCAGTTACTCCGGGGTCGCGGGGGAGCTGTTTTTT. The gene calls are TRBV6-5 and TRBJ2-2; D is possibly TRBD2 (5 bases). This CDR3 is 14 amino acids long. The V gene lost 0 bases and the J gene lost 8 bases, with 10 bases spanning the gap. Germline V gene sequence: CDR1 MNHEY, CDR2 SVGAGI.

The rearrangement uses TRBV7-9 and TRBJ1-2, with TRBD1 identical over 10 bases. Looked up from germline, CDR1 is SEHNR and CDR2 is FQNEAQ (reference sequence). V shed 2 bases, J shed 5 bases, and the junction held 5 bases outside the gene matches. This CDR3 is built from 15 residues. CDR3 region: CASSLPPGQGYGYTF. CDR3 DNA sequence: TGTGCCAGCAGCTTACCCCCGGGACAGGGGTATGGCTACACCTTC.

This clonotype was found a few times. The chain links TRBV5-1 to TRBJ1-2; TRBD1 matches 9 bases. The V gene end was trimmed by 3 bases and the J gene end by 7 bases; junction bases not matched to a gene: 10. This CDR3 region has 15 residues. Looked up from germline, CDR1 is SGHRS and CDR2 is YFSETQ. The CDR3: CASSYGQGPMGGYTF. CDR3 sequence (DNA): TGCGCCAGCAGCTATGGACAGGGGCCAATGGGTGGCTACACCTTC.

This clonotype was seen repeatedly, ten times or more. V gene TRBV4-2 combines with J gene TRBJ1-4; D possibly corresponds to TRBD1 (5 bases). There are 16 residues in the CDR3. The germline V gene encodes CDR1 LGHNA and CDR2 YNFKEQ. Trimming pared 4 bases from V and 0 bases from J, leaving 12 bases between. CDR3 residues: CASSPASGATNEKLFF. CDR3 coding DNA: TGTGCCAGCAGCCCCGCATCGGGGGCAACTAATGAAAAACTGTTTTTT.

The sample holds many counts of this clonotype. CDR3 region: CASSPGQGSGYTF. CDR3 bases: TGTGCCAGCAGCCCGGGACAGGGTAGTGGCTACACCTTC. The rearrangement uses TRBV7-3 and TRBJ1-2; 9 bases match TRBD1. Germline V lookup: CDR1 SGHTA, CDR2 FQGTGA. CDR3 size: 13 residues. Trimming removed 5 bases from V and 7 bases from J; junction bases left unmatched: 5.

This clonotype was picked up many times. The CDR3 DNA reads TGTGCCAGCAGCTTCCGACCATTTGACAGGGAAAGAGAGACCCAGTACTTC. Translating gives CASSFRPFDRERETQYF. V is TRBV5-5 and J is TRBJ2-5; 7 positions agree with TRBD1. Trimming at V came to 2 bases and at J to 4 bases, leaving 14 bases not matched to a gene. This CDR3 comprises 17 residues. The germline CDR1 and CDR2 sequences are SGHKS and YYEKEE (reference sequence).

This clonotype was recorded many times. The gene calls are TRBV7-3 and TRBJ2-1; 7 bases are a match to TRBD2. Losses at the gene ends were 4 bases for V and 4 bases for J; bases not matched to a gene: 10. CDR1 is SGHTA, CDR2 FQGTGA, per germline. CDR3 length equals 16 residues. CDR3 in DNA: TGTGCCAGCAGCTCTCTGCCGGGACTACCTTACAATGAGCAGTTCTTC. This encodes CASSSLPGLPYNEQFF.

This clonotype came up many times. This chain joins TRBV10-1 and TRBJ2-3; the match to TRBD1 covers 7 bases. This CDR3 comprises 13 residues. Trimming took 8 bases from V and 3 from J; bases not matched to a gene: 5. Per germline, CDR1 WNHNN and CDR2 SYGVQD (reference sequence). The DNA for the CDR3 is TGCGCCAGCGCACGGGACAGAACAGATACGCAGTATTTT. Protein sequence: CASARDRTDTQYF.

Points on this clonotype: This is likely a read error, given that the CDR3 carries no conserved phenylalanine or tryptophan at its end. The limits of the CDR3 on the DNA are not certain, so only TCRdb's listed CDR3 is given. V usage is TRBV11-2 and J usage is TRBJ1-6; the table assigns TRBD1, which was not confirmed against the DNA. The CDR3 has 10 residues if both end residues are counted. Germline loops: CDR1 SGHAT, CDR2 FQNNGV. This CDR3 is CASSFRGRSD.

This clonotype has a handful of counts. The chain couples TRBV7-9 to TRBJ1-4; 8 bases are a match to TRBD1. The CDR3 loop spans 17 amino acids. After removal of 5 bases from V and 2 bases from J, the junction contained 10 bases not matched to a gene. Germline CDR1 is SEHNR and CDR2 is FQNEAQ (reference sequence). CDR3 amino acids: CASSLSRGLSTNEKLFF. CDR3 in DNA: TGTGCCAGCAGCCTCTCCAGGGGGCTCTCGACTAATGAAAAACTGTTTTTT. Full variable domain (outside the CDR3, taken from reference TRBV7-9 and TRBJ1-4): DTGVSQNPRHKITKRGQNVTFRCDPISEHNRLYWYRQTLGQGPEFLTYFQNEAQLEKSRLLSDRFSAERPKGSFSTLEIQRTEQGDSAMYLCASSLSRGLSTNEKLFFGSGTQLSVL.

The chain joins TRBV7-2 to TRBJ1-2; no clear D. This CDR3 has 14 amino acids. Trimming stripped 0 bases from V and 4 bases from J, with 9 bases between. Germline CDR1 is SGHTA and CDR2 is FQGNSA. The CDR3 DNA sequence: TGTGCCAGCAGCTTAGCGGCGGTGGGCTATGGCTACACCTTC. Translation: CASSLAAVGYGYTF.

At least ten counts were recorded for this clonotype. This chain links TRBV7-3 with TRBJ2-3; possible D gene TRBD1, 5 bases. The CDR3 runs 14 residues. Trimming took off 4 bases at V and 1 base at J, with 9 bases between the two ends. Per the germline V gene, CDR1 is SGHTA and CDR2 is FQGTGA. CDR3 region: CASSSGQGTDTQYF. CDR3 coding DNA: TGTGCCAGCAGCTCCGGACAAGGCACAGATACGCAGTATTTT. The variable domain in full, with the rest retrieved from reference TRBV7-3 and TRBJ2-3, is GAGVSQTPSNKVTEKGKYVELRCDPISGHTALYWYRQSLGQGPEFLIYFQGTGAADDSGLPNDRFFAVRPEGSVSTLKIQRTERGDSAVYLCASSSGQGTDTQYFGPGTRLTVL.

This clonotype was seen only a few times. The chain employs TRBV5-4 and TRBJ1-6; weak D call: TRBD1 (5 bases). Trimming took off 3 bases at V and 1 base at J, with 11 bases between the two ends. Looked up from germline, CDR1 is SGHNT and CDR2 is YYREEE (reference sequence). The CDR3 is 16 amino acids. CDR3 amino acids: CASSWGSRSYNSPLHF. As DNA, the CDR3 is TGTGCCAGCAGCTGGGGGAGCCGTTCCTATAATTCACCCCTCCACTTT. The whole variable domain, remainder taken from reference TRBV5-4 and TRBJ1-6, is ETGVTQSPTHLIKTRGQQVTLRCSSQSGHNTVSWYQQALGQGPQFIFQYYREEENGRGNFPPRFSGLQFPNYSSELNVNALELDDSALYLCASSWGSRSYNSPLHFGNGTRLTVT.

V usage is TRBV7-8 and J usage is TRBJ2-7; D remains ambiguous. Germline CDR1 and CDR2: SGHVS and FQNEAQ. The CDR3 consists of 16 residues. Between the trimmed V and J ends, which lost 5 bases and 4 bases, there was a span of 21 bases. For the CDR3, the DNA is TGTGCCAGCAGCCCAAGCTCCGGGTCTCAGTTGTACGAGCAGTACTTC. Translating gives CASSPSSGSQLYEQYF.

This clonotype was found many times. The gene calls are TRBV12-3 or TRBV12-4 and TRBJ2-7; D possibly corresponds to TRBD2 (7 bases). The CDR3 has 16 residues. The CDR3 coding sequence is TGTGCCAGCAGATTAGGGGGAGGCGGGAGCTCCTACGAGCAGTACGTC. Its protein is CASRLGGGGSSYEQYV.

This clonotype has only a few counts. V is TRBV5-1 and J is TRBJ1-1; D uncertain. The germline V gene encodes CDR1 SGHRS and CDR2 YFSETQ. The CDR3 loop spans 15 amino acids. V gave up 1 base and J gave up 0 bases, with 10 bases separating them. CDR3 nucleotide sequence: TGCGCCAGCAGCTTGTCCGGCAACATGAACACTGAAGCTTTCTTT. This sequence encodes CASSLSGNMNTEAFF.

In its sample, this clonotype was seen a few times. The V gene is TRBV6-2 or TRBV6-3, the J gene TRBJ2-5; 12 bases agree with TRBD2. Germline V gene lookup returns CDR1 MNHEY and CDR2 SVGEGT. The CDR3 runs 17 residues. The V gene end was trimmed by 5 bases and the J gene end by 4 bases; junction bases not matched to a gene: 11. The CDR3 reads CASSLRTSGAGRETQYF. CDR3 DNA: TGTGCCAGCAGTCTCCGGACTAGCGGGGCCGGTAGAGAGACCCAGTACTTC.

This clonotype has ten or more counts. The chain couples TRBV10-3 to TRBJ2-5; no clear D. Trimming took off 10 bases at V and 2 bases at J, with 17 bases between the two ends. CDR1 is ENHRY, CDR2 SYGVKD, per germline. The CDR3 length is 14 residues. CDR3 residues: CANAANSRQETQYF. As DNA, the CDR3 is TGTGCCAACGCCGCAAACTCCCGGCAAGAGACCCAGTACTTC.

There are many counts of this clonotype. J is TRBJ1-5 and V is TRBV18; perhaps TRBD1 as D (6 bases). The CDR3 is 14 amino acids. The V gene lost 3 bases and the J gene lost 4 bases, with 10 bases spanning the gap. Germline assignment: CDR1 KGHSH and CDR2 LQKENI. CDR3 DNA: TGTGCCAGCTCACCTCGGGACACAAATCAGCCCCAGCATTTT. It translates to CASSPRDTNQPQHF. The full variable domain, in which reference TRBV18 and TRBJ1-5 provide the parts outside the CDR3, is NAGVMQNPRHLVRRRGQEARLRCSPMKGHSHVYWYRQLPEEGLKFMVYLQKENIIDESGMPKERFSAEFPKEGPSILRIQQVVRGDSAAYFCASSPRDTNQPQHFGDGTRLSIL.

This clonotype was found many times. The chain uses TRBV12-3 or TRBV12-4 and TRBJ1-3, with no clear D. CDR3 length: 13 residues. V shed 7 bases and J shed 4 bases, with 11 bases lying between them. The CDR3 region is CASTAPSGNTIYF. The CDR3 nucleotides are TGTGCCAGCACCGCTCCTTCCGGAAACACCATATATTTT.

This chain links TRBV6-5 with TRBJ1-6; tentatively, D is TRBD1 (5 bases). V lost 4 bases and J lost 14, with 21 bases in between. The CDR3 covers 15 residues. The germline V gene encodes CDR1 MNHEY and CDR2 SVGAGI. The CDR3 nucleotides read TGTGCCAGCAGTTTCGACGAAGGGACGGGCAGGACCCTCCACTTT. This encodes CASSFDEGTGRTLHF.

This clonotype was detected a few times. The rearrangement uses TRBV29-1 and TRBJ2-5; 7 bases align to TRBD1. CDR1 is SQVTM and CDR2 is ANQGSEA in the germline V gene. This CDR3 is built from 13 residues. V trimming: 7 bases; J trimming: 2 bases; junction bases outside the gene matches: 7. The CDR3 region has the DNA TGCAGCGATAGAACAGGGGATCAAGAGACCCAGTACTTC. Translation: CSDRTGDQETQYF.

There are many counts of this clonotype. The J gene is TRBJ2-7, the V gene TRBV11-2, with D possibly TRBD1 on 7 matching bases. This CDR3 has 16 amino acids. The germline V and J ends were trimmed by 5 bases and 4 bases, with 21 bases remaining between them. The germline CDR1 and CDR2 sequences are SGHAT and FQNNGV. CDR3 sequence (DNA): TGTGCCAGCAGCATCAACGGAGGGACAGCGGCTTACGAGCAGTACGTC. Its translation is CASSINGGTAAYEQYV.

With respect to this clonotype: A much larger clone is a single base away; this may be a read error. The CDR3 DNA sequence: TGCAGTGCTAGATTGAGCGGCTTTGAGCAGTTCTTC. Protein product: CSARLSGFEQFF. This chain uses TRBV20-1 with TRBJ2-1, with D perhaps TRBD2 (5 bases). CDR1 and CDR2 from the germline V gene are DFQATT and SNEGSKA (reference sequence). CDR3 size: 12 residues. V was shortened by 2 bases and J by 9 bases, with 11 bases between the two germline ends.

In its sample, this clonotype was seen many times. V gene TRBV24-1 combines with J gene TRBJ1-1; D ambiguous. CDR3 length equals 14 residues. Germline V lookup: CDR1 KGHDR, CDR2 SFDVKD. Between the trimmed V and J ends, which lost 9 bases and 1 base, there was a span of 14 bases. The CDR3 sequence is CATSLQHTNTEAFF. CDR3 in DNA: TGTGCCACCTCCCTCCAGCACACGAACACTGAAGCTTTCTTT.

This clonotype was counted between two and nine times. The junction departs from the called germline gene at one end, perhaps through a read error. The CDR3, as DNA: TGTGCCAGCAACTTAAGGCGGGGGACAGGGGGTTCACCCCTCCACTTT. It codes for CASNLRRGTGGSPLHF. The genes are TRBV7-2 and TRBJ1-6; 11 nucleotides agree with TRBD1. This CDR3 region has 16 residues. The germline V gene encodes CDR1 SGHTA and CDR2 FQGNSA.

The chain employs TRBV2 and TRBJ1-1; D call uncertain. The germline V gene has CDR1 SNHLY and CDR2 FYNNEI. There are 14 residues in the CDR3. V was shortened by 6 bases and J by 0 bases, with 11 bases between the two germline ends. CDR3 sequence: CASREGSMNTEAFF. The DNA for the CDR3 is TGTGCCAGCAGGGAGGGTTCCATGAACACTGAAGCTTTCTTT.

This clonotype was seen many times. The rearrangement uses TRBV10-3 and TRBJ1-2, with 9 nucleotides matching TRBD1. This CDR3 has 14 residues. Per germline, CDR1 ENHRY and CDR2 SYGVKD. V dropped 6 bases and J dropped 7; count of bases not matched to a gene: 9. This CDR3 is CAISYIQGATGYTF. The CDR3 nucleotides read TGTGCCATCAGCTATATACAGGGGGCGACTGGCTACACCTTC.